This T cell receptor (beta chain) was sequenced in a study of memory CD4+ T cells and cytomegalovirus serostatus. Study at large: This sample comes from healthy Belgian adults, eight to ten CMV seropositive, 20 to 25 seronegative.

Study observations and caveats: Suggested: most of the CMV-linked TCR signature lies in CD4+ memory cells. Median bootstrapped AUC for CMV status was approximately 0.94 originally, 0.9 to 0.93 US-trained.

Single viable CD3+CD4+CD8-CD45RO+ cells were sorted as the memory CD4+ T cells. Points on this clone: Its antigen is undetermined.

The data were produced by immunoSEQ multiplex PCR, yet TCRdb's version contains in-frame clones alone and is incomplete. The repertoire consists of 50,000 to 65,000 clones, with over 60% occurring once and the leading ten covering about 1.4%. The V end lost 2 bases, the J end lost 0 bases, and 15 bases lay between the germline ends. CDR3 length: 16 residues. Per the germline V gene, CDR1 is SGHDT and CDR2 is YYEEEE. Sequencing was done on a sample of memory CD4+ T cells from blood. The clonotype originates from an adult in good health and CMV-seropositive. The chain recombines TRBV5-6 with TRBJ2-7; a weak D match, TRBD1 (6 bases). The CDR3 nucleotides read TGTGCCAGCAGCTTAACCGGGACATCGAGCTCCTACGAGCAGTACTTC. It is translated as CASSLTGTSSSYEQYF. Full variable domain (remainder filled in from reference TRBV5-6 and TRBJ2-7): DAGVTQSPTHLIKTRGQQVTLRCSPKSGHDTVSWYQQALGQGPQFIFQYYEEEERQRGNFPDRFSGHQFPNYSSELNVNALLLGDSALYLCASSLTGTSSSYEQYFGPGTRLTVT.